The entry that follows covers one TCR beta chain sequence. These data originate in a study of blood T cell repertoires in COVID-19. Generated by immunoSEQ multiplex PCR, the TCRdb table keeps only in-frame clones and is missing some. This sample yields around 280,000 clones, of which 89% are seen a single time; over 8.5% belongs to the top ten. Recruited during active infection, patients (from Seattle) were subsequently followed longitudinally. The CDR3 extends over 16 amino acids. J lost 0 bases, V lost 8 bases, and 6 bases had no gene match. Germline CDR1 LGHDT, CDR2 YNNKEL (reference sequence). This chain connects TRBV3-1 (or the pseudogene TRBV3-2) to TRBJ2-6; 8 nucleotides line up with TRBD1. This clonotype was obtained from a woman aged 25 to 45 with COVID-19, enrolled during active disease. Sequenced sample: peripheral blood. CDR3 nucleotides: TGTGCCAGCGGAGGGACAGGACTCTCTGGGGCCAACGTCCTGACTTTC. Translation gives CASGGTGLSGANVLTF.